This T cell receptor beta chain was recovered during a study of T cells in tuberculosis. TCRdb's table, derived via immunoSEQ multiplex PCR, lists solely in-frame clones and lacks some. The repertoire includes 30,000 to 40,000 clones, about 97% of them detected once, and 6% to 7% sits in the top ten. This CDR3 contains 18 residues. V dropped 2 bases and J dropped 3; count of bases not matched to a gene: 10. CDR1 and CDR2 from the germline V gene are MDHEN and SYDVKM. This rearrangement joins TRBV28 to TRBJ2-3, with 11 bases fitting TRBD2. What was sequenced was PBMCs. The TCR sequence derives from a donor between 10 and 29 years old with latent tuberculosis or without tuberculosis infection. CDR3 in amino acids: CASSLRELLAGVTDTQYF. DNA of the CDR3: TGTGCCAGCAGTTTAAGGGAATTACTAGCGGGAGTAACAGATACGCAGTATTTT.